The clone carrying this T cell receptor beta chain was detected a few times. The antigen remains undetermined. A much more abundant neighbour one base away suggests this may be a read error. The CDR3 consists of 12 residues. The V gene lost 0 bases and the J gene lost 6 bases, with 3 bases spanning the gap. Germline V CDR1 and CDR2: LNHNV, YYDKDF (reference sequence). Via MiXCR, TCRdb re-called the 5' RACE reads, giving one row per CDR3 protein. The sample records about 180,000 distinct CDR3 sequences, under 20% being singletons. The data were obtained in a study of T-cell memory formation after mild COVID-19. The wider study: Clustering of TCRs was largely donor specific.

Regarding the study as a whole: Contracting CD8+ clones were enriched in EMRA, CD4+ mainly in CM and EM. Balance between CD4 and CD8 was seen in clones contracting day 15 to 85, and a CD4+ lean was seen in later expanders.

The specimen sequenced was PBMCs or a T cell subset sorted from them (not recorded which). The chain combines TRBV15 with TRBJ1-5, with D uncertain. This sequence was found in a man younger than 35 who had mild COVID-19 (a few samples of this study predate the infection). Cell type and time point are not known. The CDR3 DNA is TGTGCCACCAGCAGAGATAGTCAGCCCCAGCATTTT. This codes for CATSRDSQPQHF.